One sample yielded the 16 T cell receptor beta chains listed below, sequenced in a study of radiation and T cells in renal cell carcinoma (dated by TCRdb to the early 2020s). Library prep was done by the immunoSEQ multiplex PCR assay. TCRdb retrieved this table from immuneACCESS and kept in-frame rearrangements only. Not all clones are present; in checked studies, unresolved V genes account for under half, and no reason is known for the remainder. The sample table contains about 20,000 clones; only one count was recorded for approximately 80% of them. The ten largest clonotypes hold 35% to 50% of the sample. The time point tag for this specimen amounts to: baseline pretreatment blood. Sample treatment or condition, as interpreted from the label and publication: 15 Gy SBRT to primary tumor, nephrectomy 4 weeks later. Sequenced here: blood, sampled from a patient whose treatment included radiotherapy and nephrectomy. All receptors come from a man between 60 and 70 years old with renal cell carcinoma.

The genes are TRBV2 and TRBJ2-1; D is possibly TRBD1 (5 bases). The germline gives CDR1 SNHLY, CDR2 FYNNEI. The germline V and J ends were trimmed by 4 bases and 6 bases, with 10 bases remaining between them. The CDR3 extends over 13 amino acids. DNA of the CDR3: TGTGCCAGCAGTGGGGGCCGAGGCAATGAGCAGTTCTTC. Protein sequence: CASSGGRGNEQFF. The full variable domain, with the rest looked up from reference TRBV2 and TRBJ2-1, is EPEVTQTPSHQVTQMGQEVILRCVPISNHLYFYWYRQILGQKVEFLVSFYNNEISEKSEIFDDQFSVERPDGSNFTLKIRSTKLEDSAMYFCASSGGRGNEQFFGPGTRLTVL.

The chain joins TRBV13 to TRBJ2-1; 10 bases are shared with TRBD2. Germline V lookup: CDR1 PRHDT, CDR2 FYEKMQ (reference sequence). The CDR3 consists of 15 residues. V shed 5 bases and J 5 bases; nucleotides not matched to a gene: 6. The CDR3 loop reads CASSPWTSGHNEQFF. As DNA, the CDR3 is TGTGCCAGCAGCCCCTGGACTAGCGGCCACAATGAGCAGTTCTTC. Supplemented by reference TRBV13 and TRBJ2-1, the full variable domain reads AAGVIQSPRHLIKEKRETATLKCYPIPRHDTVYWYQQGPGQDPQFLISFYEKMQSDKGSIPDRFSAQQFSDYHSELNMSSLELGDSALYFCASSPWTSGHNEQFFGPGTRLTVL.

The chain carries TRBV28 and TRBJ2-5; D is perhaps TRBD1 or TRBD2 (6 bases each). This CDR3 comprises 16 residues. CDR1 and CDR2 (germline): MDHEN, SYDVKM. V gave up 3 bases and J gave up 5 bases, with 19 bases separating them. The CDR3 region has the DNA TGTGCCAGCAGTTTTTGGTTTACGGGGGCCGGGGAGACCCAGTACTTC. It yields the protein CASSFWFTGAGETQYF.

The CDR3 DNA sequence: TGTGCCTGGAGTCCCACAGGGAACACTGAAGCTTTCTTT. Translation: CAWSPTGNTEAFF. The chain carries TRBV30 and TRBJ1-1; the D gene is possibly TRBD1 (5 bases). Trimming shortened V by 2 bases and J by 1 base, and 8 bases separated the two germline ends. Germline V CDR1 and CDR2: GTSNPN, SVGIG (reference sequence). The CDR3 consists of 13 residues.

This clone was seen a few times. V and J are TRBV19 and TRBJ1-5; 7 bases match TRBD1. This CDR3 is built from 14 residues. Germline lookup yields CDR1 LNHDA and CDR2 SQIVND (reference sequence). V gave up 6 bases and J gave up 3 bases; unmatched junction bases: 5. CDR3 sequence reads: CASRLDRANQPQHF. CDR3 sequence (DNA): TGTGCCAGTAGGCTAGACAGGGCCAATCAGCCCCAGCATTTT.

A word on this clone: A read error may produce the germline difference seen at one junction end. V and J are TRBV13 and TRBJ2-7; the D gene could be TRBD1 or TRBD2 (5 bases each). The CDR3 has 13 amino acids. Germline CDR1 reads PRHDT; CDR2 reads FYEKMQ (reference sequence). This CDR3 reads CASSLGAGYEQYF. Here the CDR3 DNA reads TGTGCCAGCAGTTTAGGGGCGGGCTACGAGCAGTACTTC.

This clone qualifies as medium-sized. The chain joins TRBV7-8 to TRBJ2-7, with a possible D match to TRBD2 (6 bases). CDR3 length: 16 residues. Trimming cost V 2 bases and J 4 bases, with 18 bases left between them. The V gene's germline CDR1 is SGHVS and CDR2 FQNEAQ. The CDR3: CASSLIIGGMIYEQYF. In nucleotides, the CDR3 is TGTGCCAGCAGCTTAATTATCGGCGGGATGATTTACGAGCAGTACTTC.

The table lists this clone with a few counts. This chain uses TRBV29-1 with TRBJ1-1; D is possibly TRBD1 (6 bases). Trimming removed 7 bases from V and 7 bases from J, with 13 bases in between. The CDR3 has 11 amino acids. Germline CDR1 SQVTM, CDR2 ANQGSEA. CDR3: CSARGGVEAFF. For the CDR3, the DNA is TGCAGCGCCCGAGGGGGTGTTGAAGCTTTCTTT.

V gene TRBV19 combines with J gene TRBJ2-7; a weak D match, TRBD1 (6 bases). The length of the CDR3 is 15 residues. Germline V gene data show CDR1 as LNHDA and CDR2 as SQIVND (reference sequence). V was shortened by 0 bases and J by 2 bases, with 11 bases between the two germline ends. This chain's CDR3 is CASSIDRTGPYEQYF. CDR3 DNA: TGTGCCAGTAGTATAGATCGTACAGGGCCCTACGAGCAGTACTTC.

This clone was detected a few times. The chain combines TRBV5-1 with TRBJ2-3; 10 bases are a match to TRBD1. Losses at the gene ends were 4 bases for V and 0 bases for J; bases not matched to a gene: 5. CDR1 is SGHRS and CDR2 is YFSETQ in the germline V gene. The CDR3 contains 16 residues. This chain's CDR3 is CASSPGQGSSTDTQYF. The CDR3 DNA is TGCGCCAGCAGCCCGGGACAGGGGTCTAGCACAGATACGCAGTATTTT. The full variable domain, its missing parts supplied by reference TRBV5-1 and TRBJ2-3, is KAGVTQTPRYLIKTRGQQVTLSCSPISGHRSVSWYQQTPGQGLQFLFEYFSETQRNKGNFPGRFSGRQFSNSRSEMNVSTLELGDSALYLCASSPGQGSSTDTQYFGPGTRLTVL.

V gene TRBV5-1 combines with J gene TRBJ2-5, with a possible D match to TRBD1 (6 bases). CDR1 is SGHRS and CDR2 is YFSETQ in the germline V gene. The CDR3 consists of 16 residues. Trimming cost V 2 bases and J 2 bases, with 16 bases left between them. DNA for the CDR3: TGCGCCAGCAGCTTTCACGGGACGGACAGTCAAGAGACCCAGTACTTC. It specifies CASSFHGTDSQETQYF.

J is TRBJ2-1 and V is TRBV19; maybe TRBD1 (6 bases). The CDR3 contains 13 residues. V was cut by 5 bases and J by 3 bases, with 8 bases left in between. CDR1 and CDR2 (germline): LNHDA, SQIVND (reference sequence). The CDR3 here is CASSQGGYNEQFF. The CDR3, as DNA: TGTGCCAGTAGTCAAGGGGGCTACAATGAGCAGTTCTTC.

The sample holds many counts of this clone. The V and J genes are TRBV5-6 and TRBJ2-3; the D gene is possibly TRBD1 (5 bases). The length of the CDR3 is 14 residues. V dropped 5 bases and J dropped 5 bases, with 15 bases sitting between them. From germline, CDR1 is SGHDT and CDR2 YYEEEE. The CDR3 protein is CASSRVSRGDTQYF. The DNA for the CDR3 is TGTGCCAGCAGTCGGGTCTCAAGGGGAGATACGCAGTATTTT.

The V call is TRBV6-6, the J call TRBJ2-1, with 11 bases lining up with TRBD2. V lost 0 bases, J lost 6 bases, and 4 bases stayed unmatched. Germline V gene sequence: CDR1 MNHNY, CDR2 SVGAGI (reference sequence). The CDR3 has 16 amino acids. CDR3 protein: CASSYSRLAGLNEQFF. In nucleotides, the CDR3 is TGTGCCAGCAGTTACTCGAGACTAGCGGGACTCAATGAGCAGTTCTTC.

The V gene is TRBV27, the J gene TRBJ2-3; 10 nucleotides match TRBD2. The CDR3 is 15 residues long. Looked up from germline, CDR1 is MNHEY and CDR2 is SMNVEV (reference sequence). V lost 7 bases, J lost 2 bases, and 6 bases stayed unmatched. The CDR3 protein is CASTLAGATTDTQYF. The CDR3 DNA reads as TGTGCCAGCACCCTAGCGGGAGCGACCACAGATACGCAGTATTTT.

The CDR3 nucleotides read TGTGCCATCACTGAACGATTAGACAGGGCCTCTAACTATGGCTACACCTTC. It translates to CAITERLDRASNYGYTF. V and J are TRBV10-3 and TRBJ1-2; 7 positions agree with TRBD1. Trimming at V came to 7 bases and at J to 0 bases, leaving 14 bases not matched to a gene. In germline, CDR1 is ENHRY, CDR2 SYGVKD. This CDR3 has 17 residues.